There are many counts of the clone carrying this T cell receptor beta chain. The sample comes from a study of CD8+CD57+ T cells in acquired aplastic anemia. Sequenced patients had shown CD8+CD57+ cell expansion by flow cytometry. The CDR3 totals 14 residues. With 2 bases clipped from V and 4 bases from J, the junction kept 1 base outside the gene matches. The germline V gene encodes CDR1 SGHTA and CDR2 FQGTGA. Genomic DNA provided the template from which TCR beta VDJ and CDR3 profiles were obtained. TCRdb re-derived calls from the reads in MiXCR, one entry per CDR3 protein. This table has a few hundred thousand distinct CDR3 sequences, roughly 45% appearing once.

This receptor was obtained from a human donor with aplastic anemia. Sequenced material: sorted CD4+, CD8+, or CD8+CD57+ T cells (not recorded which) from PBMCs. This sequence joins TRBV7-3 and TRBJ2-2; 7 bases are a match to TRBD1. The DNA of the CDR3 is TGTGCCAGCAGCTTAGGGACAGCCACCGGGGAGCTGTTTTTT. Its protein is CASSLGTATGELFF.